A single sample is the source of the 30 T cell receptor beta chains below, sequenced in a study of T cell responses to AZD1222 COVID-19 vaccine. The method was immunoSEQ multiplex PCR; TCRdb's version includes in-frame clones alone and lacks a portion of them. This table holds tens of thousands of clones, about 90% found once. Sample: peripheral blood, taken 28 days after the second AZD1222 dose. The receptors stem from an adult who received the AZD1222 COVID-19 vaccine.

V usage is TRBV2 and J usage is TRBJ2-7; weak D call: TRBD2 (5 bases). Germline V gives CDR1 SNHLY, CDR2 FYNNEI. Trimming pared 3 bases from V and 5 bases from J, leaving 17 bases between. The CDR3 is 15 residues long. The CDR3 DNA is TGTGCCAGCAGTGATGGGGTTAGCGTAATCGACGAGCAGTACTTC. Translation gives CASSDGVSVIDEQYF. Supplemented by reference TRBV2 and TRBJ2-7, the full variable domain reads EPEVTQTPSHQVTQMGQEVILRCVPISNHLYFYWYRQILGQKVEFLVSFYNNEISEKSEIFDDQFSVERPDGSNFTLKIRSTKLEDSAMYFCASSDGVSVIDEQYFGPGTRLTVT.

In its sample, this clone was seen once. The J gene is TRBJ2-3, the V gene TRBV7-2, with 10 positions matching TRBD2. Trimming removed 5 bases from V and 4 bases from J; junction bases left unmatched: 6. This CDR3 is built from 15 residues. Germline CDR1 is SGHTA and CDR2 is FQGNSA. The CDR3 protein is CASSPAGGWSDTQYF. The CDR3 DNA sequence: TGTGCCAGCAGCCCAGCGGGGGGGTGGTCAGATACGCAGTATTTT. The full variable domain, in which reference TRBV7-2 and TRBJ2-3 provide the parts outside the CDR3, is GAGVSQSPSNKVTEKGKDVELRCDPISGHTALYWYRQSLGQGLEFLIYFQGNSAPDKSGLPSDRFSAERTGGSVSTLTIQRTQQEDSAVYLCASSPAGGWSDTQYFGPGTRLTVL.

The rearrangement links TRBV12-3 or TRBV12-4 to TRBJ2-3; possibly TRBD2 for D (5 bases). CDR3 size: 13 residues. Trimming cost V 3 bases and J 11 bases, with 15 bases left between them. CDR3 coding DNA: TGTGCCAGCAGTTTTAAGTTAGAGGGTGAGCAGTATTTT. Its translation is CASSFKLEGEQYF.

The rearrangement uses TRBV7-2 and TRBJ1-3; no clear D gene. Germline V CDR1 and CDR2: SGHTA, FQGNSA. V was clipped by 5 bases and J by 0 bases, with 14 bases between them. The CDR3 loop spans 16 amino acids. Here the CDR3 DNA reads TGTGCCAGCAGCGTGTCGGGAGGCAGCTCTGGAAACACCATATATTTT. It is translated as CASSVSGGSSGNTIYF.

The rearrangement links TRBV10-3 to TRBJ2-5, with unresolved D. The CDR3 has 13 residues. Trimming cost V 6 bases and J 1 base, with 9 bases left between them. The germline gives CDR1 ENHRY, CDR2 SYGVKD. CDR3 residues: CAISSELQETQYF. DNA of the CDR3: TGTGCCATCAGCAGCGAGCTCCAAGAGACCCAGTACTTC.

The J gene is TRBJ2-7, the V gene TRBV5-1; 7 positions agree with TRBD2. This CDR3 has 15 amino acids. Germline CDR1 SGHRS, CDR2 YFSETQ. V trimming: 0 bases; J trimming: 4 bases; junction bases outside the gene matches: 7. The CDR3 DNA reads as TGCGCCAGCAGCTTGGAACCGGGAGGAGAGTACGAGCAGTACTTC. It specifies CASSLEPGGEYEQYF.

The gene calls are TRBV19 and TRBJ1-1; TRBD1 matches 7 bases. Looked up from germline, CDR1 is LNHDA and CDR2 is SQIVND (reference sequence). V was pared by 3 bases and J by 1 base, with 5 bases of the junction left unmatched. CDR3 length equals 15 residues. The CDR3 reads CASSIRDSPNTEAFF. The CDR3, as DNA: TGTGCCAGTAGTATCCGGGACAGCCCGAACACTGAAGCTTTCTTT.

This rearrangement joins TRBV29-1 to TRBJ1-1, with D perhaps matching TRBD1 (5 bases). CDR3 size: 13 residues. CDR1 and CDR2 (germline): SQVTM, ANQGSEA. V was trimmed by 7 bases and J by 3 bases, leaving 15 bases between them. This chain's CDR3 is CSAVLGHYTEAFF. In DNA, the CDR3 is TGCAGCGCTGTGTTAGGACACTACACTGAAGCTTTCTTT. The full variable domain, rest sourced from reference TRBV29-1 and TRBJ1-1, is SAVISQKPSRDICQRGTSLTIQCQVDSQVTMMFWYRQQPGQSLTLIATANQGSEATYESGFVIDKFPISRPNLTFSTLTVSNMSPEDSSIYLCSAVLGHYTEAFFGQGTRLTVV.

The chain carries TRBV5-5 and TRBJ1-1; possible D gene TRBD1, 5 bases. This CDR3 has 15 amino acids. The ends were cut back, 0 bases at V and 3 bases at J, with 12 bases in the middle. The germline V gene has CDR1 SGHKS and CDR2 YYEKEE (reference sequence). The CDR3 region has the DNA TGTGCCAGCAGCTTGGATCAGGGAGGTTACACTGAAGCTTTCTTT. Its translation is CASSLDQGGYTEAFF.

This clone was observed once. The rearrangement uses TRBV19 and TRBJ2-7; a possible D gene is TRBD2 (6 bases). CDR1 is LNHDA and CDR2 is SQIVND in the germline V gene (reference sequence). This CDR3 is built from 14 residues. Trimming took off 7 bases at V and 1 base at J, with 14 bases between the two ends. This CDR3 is CASKSGPLSYEQYF. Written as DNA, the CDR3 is TGTGCCAGTAAGAGCGGGCCCTTATCCTACGAGCAGTACTTC.

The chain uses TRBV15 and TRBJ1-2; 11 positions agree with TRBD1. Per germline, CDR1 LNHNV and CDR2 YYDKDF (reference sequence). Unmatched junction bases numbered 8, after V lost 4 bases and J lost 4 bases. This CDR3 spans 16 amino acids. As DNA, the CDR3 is TGTGCCACCAGCACCTTAGGACAGGGGGCTCCCTATGGCTACACCTTC. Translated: CATSTLGQGAPYGYTF.

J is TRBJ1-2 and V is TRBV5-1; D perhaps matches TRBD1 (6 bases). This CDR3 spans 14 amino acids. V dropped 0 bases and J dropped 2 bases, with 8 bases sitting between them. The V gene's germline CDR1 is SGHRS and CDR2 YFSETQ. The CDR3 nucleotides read TGCGCCAGCAGCTTGGGTGGACAGAACTATGGCTACACCTTC. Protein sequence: CASSLGGQNYGYTF.

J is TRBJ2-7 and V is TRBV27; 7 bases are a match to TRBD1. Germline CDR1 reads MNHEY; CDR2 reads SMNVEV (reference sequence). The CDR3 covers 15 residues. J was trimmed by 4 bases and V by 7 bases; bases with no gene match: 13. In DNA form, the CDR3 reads TGTGCCAGCAAAAGGGACAGTTTTACCCCTTACGAGCAGTACTTC. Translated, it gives CASKRDSFTPYEQYF.

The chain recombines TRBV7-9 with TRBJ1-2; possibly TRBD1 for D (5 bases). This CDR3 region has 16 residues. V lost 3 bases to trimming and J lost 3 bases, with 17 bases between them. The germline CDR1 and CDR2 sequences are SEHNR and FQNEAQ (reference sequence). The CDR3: CASSLLGRELDYGYTF. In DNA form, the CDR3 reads TGTGCCAGCAGCTTGCTCGGCAGGGAGCTGGACTATGGCTACACCTTC.

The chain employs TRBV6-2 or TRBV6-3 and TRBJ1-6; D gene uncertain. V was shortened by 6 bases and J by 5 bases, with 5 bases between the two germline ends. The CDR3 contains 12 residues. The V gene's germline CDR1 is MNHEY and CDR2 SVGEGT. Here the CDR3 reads CASSSNNSPLHF. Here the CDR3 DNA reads TGTGCCAGCAGCTCAAATAATTCACCCCTCCACTTT.

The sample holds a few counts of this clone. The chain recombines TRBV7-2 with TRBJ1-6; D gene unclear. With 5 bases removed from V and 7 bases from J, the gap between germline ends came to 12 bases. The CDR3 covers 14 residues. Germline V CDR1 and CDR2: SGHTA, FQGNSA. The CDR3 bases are TGTGCCAGCAGCCCTAGGACGGGGAATTCACCCCTCCACTTT. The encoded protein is CASSPRTGNSPLHF.

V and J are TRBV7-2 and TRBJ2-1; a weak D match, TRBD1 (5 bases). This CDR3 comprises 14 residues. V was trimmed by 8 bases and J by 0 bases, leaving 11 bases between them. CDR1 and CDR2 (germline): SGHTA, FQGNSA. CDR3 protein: CASPSGASYNEQFF. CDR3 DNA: TGTGCCAGCCCGAGTGGGGCCTCCTACAATGAGCAGTTCTTC.

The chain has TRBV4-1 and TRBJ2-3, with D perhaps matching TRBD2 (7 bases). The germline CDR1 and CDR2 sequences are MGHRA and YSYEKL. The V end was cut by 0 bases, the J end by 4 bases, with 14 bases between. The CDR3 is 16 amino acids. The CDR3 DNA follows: TGCGCCAGCAGCCAAGAAGGCGGGGGCCCGCCAGATACGCAGTATTTT. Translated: CASSQEGGGPPDTQYF.

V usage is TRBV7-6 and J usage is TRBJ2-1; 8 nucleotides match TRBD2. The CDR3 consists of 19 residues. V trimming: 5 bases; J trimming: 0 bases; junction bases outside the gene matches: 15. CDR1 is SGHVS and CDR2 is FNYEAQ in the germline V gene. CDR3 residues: CASSTRPAGGPGSYNEQFF. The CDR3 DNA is TGTGCCAGCAGCACGCGGCCGGCGGGGGGACCCGGCTCCTACAATGAGCAGTTCTTC.

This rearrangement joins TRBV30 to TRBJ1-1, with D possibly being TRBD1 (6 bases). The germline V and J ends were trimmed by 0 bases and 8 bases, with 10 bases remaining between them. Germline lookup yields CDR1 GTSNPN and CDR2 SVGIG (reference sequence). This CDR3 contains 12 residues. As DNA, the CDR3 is TGTGCCTGGAGTGTATGGGGGGCCGAAGCTTTCTTT. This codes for CAWSVWGAEAFF.

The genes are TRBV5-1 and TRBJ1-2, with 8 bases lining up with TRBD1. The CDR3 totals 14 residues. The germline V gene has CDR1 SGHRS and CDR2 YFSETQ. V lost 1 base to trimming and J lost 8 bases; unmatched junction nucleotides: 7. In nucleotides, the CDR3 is TGCGCCAGCAGCTTGCCGGGACAGGTAGACGGCTACACCTTC. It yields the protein CASSLPGQVDGYTF.

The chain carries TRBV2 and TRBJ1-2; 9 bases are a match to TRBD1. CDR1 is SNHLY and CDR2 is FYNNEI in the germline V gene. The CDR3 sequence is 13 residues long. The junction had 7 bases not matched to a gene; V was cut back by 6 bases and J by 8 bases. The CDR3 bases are TGTGCCAGCAGCACGGACAGGGGAGGAGGCTACACCTTC. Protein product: CASSTDRGGGYTF.

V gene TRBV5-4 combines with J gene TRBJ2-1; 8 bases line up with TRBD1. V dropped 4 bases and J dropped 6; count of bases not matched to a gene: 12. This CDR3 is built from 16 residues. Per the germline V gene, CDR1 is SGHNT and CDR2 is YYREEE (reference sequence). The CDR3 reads CASSGPTWTGTNEQFF. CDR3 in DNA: TGTGCCAGCAGCGGCCCGACTTGGACAGGGACCAATGAGCAGTTCTTC.

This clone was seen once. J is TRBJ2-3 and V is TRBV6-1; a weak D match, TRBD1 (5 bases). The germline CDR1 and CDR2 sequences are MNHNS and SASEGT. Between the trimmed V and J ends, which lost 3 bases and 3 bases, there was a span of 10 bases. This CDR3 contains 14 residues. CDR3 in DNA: TGTGCCAGCAGTGAGGGGCCGGTTACAGATACGCAGTATTTT. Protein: CASSEGPVTDTQYF.

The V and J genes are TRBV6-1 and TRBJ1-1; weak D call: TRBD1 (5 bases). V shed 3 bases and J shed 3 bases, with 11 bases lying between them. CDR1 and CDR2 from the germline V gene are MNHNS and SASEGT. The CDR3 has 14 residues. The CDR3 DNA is TGTGCCAGCAGTGAGTGGGGGGAGGACACTGAAGCTTTCTTT. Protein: CASSEWGEDTEAFF.

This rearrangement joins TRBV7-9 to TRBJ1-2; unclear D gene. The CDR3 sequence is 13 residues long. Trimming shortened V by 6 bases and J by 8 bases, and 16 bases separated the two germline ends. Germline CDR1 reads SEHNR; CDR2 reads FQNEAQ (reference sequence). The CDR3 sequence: CASSFGQEQGYTF. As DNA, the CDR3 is TGTGCCAGCAGTTTTGGCCAGGAGCAAGGCTACACCTTC.

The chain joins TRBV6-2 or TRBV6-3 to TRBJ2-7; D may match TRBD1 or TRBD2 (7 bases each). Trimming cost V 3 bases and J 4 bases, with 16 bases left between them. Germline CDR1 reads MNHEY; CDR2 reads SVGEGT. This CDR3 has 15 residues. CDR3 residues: CASSYAQGGPYEQYF. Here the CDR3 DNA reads TGTGCCAGCAGTTATGCCCAGGGGGGGCCTTACGAGCAGTACTTC.

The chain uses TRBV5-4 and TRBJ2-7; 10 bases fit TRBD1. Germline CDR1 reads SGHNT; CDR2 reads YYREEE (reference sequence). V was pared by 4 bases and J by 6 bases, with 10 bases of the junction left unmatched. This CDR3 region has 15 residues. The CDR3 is CASSIRTGGRSEQYF. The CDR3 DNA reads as TGTGCCAGCAGCATACGGACAGGGGGAAGATCCGAGCAGTACTTC.

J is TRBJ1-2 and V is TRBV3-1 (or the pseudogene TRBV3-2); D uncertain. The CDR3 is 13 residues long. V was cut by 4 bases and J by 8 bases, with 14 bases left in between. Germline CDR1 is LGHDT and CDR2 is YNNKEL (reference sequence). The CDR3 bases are TGTGCCAGCAGCCCCCCCACCCTGTGGGGCTACACCTTC. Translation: CASSPPTLWGYTF.

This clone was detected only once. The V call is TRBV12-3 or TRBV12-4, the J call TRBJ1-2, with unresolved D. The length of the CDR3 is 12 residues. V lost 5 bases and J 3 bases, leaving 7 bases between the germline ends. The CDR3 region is CASSPGYYGYTF. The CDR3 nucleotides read TGTGCCAGCAGTCCGGGCTACTATGGCTACACCTTC.